This passage covers 11 T cell receptor beta chains from one sample sequenced in a study of T-cell reconstitution after alpha-beta-depleted transplantation in children. Library preparation (for TCRbeta) was performed with unique molecular identifiers. TCRdb re-derived calls from the PCR reads in MiXCR, one entry per CDR3 protein. The repertoire holds about 640,000 distinct CDR3 sequences, with roughly 17% as singletons. This material consisted of PBMCs from the stem cell graft donor, taken from the stem cell graft. These receptors came from a human donor who donated a stem cell graft to a child with acute myeloid leukemia.

This clonotype was seen ten or more times. V and J are TRBV6-5 and TRBJ1-6; D gene unclear. The CDR3 loop spans 14 amino acids. Germline CDR1 MNHEY, CDR2 SVGAGI. With 4 bases removed from V and 8 bases from J, the gap between germline ends came to 12 bases. In nucleotides, the CDR3 is TGTGCCAGCAGTTTCGGAAGGTCGGATTCACCCCTCCACTTT. Translating it yields CASSFGRSDSPLHF.

The chain employs TRBV25-1 and TRBJ2-1; no clear D gene. V was cut by 4 bases and J by 7 bases, with 8 bases left in between. The germline gives CDR1 MGHDK, CDR2 SYGVNS. The CDR3 runs to 12 residues. CDR3 in amino acids: CASSVSSNEQFF. CDR3 DNA sequence: TGTGCCAGCAGTGTCTCCTCGAATGAGCAGTTCTTC.

This clonotype has a count of ten or more. The V gene is TRBV5-1, the J gene TRBJ1-1; TRBD1 is a possible D gene (5 bases). Germline CDR1 reads SGHRS; CDR2 reads YFSETQ. Trimming removed 3 bases at V and 1 base at J, with 13 bases between. The CDR3 runs 15 residues. CDR3 residues: CASSSKGTANTEAFF. The CDR3 DNA is TGCGCCAGCAGCTCGAAGGGGACTGCGAACACTGAAGCTTTCTTT.

This clonotype was counted many times. This chain connects TRBV6-1 to TRBJ1-5; D ambiguous. CDR3 length equals 14 residues. CDR1 and CDR2 (germline): MNHNS, SASEGT. The V end was cut by 5 bases, the J end by 1 base, with 9 bases between. The CDR3 DNA sequence: TGTGCCAGCAGTCCAGGACGGAGCAATCAGCCCCAGCATTTT. It specifies CASSPGRSNQPQHF.

In this sample, this clonotype turned up a few times. The chain recombines TRBV7-2 with TRBJ2-7; possible D gene TRBD2, 7 bases. Germline V lookup: CDR1 SGHTA, CDR2 FQGNSA. V was pared by 1 base and J by 5 bases, with 18 bases between. This CDR3 region has 16 residues. This CDR3 reads CASSLGRGAYRDEQYV. For the CDR3, the DNA is TGTGCCAGCAGCTTAGGTCGGGGGGCGTACAGAGACGAGCAGTACGTC.

Only a few counts were recorded for this clonotype. The chain carries TRBV20-1 and TRBJ1-5; no definite D call. The CDR3 covers 13 residues. Between the trimmed V and J ends, which lost 6 bases and 0 bases, there was a span of 9 bases. The germline V gene encodes CDR1 DFQATT and CDR2 SNEGSKA (reference sequence). CDR3 in DNA: TGCAGTGCAACGGAATATAGCAATCAGCCCCAGCATTTT. Translated, it gives CSATEYSNQPQHF.

This clonotype was counted between two and nine times. The chain employs TRBV7-2 and TRBJ2-3; D gene uncertain. Germline V lookup: CDR1 SGHTA, CDR2 FQGNSA. This CDR3 is built from 16 residues. V gave up 2 bases and J gave up 6 bases, with 18 bases separating them. CDR3 in amino acids: CASSLIAQPAMDTQYF. The CDR3 bases are TGTGCCAGCAGCTTAATAGCCCAGCCCGCTATGGATACGCAGTATTTT.

This clonotype was seen only once. The chain uses TRBV12-3 or TRBV12-4 and TRBJ2-2; no clear D. The CDR3 runs to 15 residues. V lost 6 bases to trimming and J lost 5 bases, with 16 bases between them. The CDR3 sequence: CASSPTEFRTGELFF. CDR3 nucleotide sequence: TGTGCCAGCAGCCCCACAGAGTTCCGGACCGGGGAGCTGTTTTTT.

This clonotype was seen ten or more times. V usage is TRBV20-1 and J usage is TRBJ2-3; D uncertain. The length of the CDR3 is 13 residues. Germline lookup yields CDR1 DFQATT and CDR2 SNEGSKA (reference sequence). The V end was cut by 8 bases, the J end by 2 bases, with 14 bases between. CDR3 loop: CSTFLDPTDTQYF. The CDR3 DNA reads TGCAGTACATTCTTGGACCCCACAGATACGCAGTATTTT.

This clonotype was counted many times. The chain recombines TRBV20-1 with TRBJ2-7; a weak D match, TRBD1 (6 bases). The CDR3 sequence is 13 residues long. V was pared by 0 bases and J by 2 bases, with 8 bases between. Germline values: CDR1 DFQATT, CDR2 SNEGSKA (reference sequence). CDR3 sequence (DNA): TGCAGTGCTAGAGAAGGACAGACCTACGAGCAGTACTTC. It yields the protein CSAREGQTYEQYF.

This clonotype was seen repeatedly, ten times or more. The gene calls are TRBV20-1 and TRBJ1-1; 7 nucleotides agree with TRBD1. The CDR3 extends over 14 amino acids. CDR1 and CDR2 (germline): DFQATT, SNEGSKA (reference sequence). V dropped 6 bases and J dropped 6; count of bases not matched to a gene: 13. In DNA form, the CDR3 reads TGCAGTGCCAAAAATTTAAGGGGGCTGGCTGAAGCTTTCTTT. Translated, it gives CSAKNLRGLAEAFF.